This is a list of T cell receptor beta chains from one sample in a study of blood T cell repertoires in COVID-19. TCRdb's table, derived via immunoSEQ multiplex PCR, lists solely in-frame clones and lacks some. This table has nearly 400,000 clones, around 92% appearing once. Sequences were obtained from PBMCs or T cells enriched from blood (not recorded which). Source of these receptors: a woman in her thirties who had recovered from COVID-19. Each CDR3 is given with its conserved first and last residue. A D gene is named only where the DNA matches it firmly. For some rows the clone size is stated as once, few or many, or as a class when expanded; others skip it.

j_call clone_size d_call v_call cdr3_nt cdr3_aa
TRBJ1-1 - - TRBV30 TGTGCCTCGAAAAGGACATCGAACACTGAAGCTTTCTTT CASKRTSNTEAFF
TRBJ1-6 - - TRBV7-2 TGTGCCAGCAGCTTGAGTTCCTATAATTCACCCCTCCACTTT CASSLSSYNSPLHF
TRBJ2-7 - - TRBV5-4 TGTGCCAGCAGCCGCCTCACAGAGTACGAGCAGTACTTC CASSRLTEYEQYF
TRBJ2-1 - TRBD1 TRBV29-1 TGCAGCGTTCCAGGACAGGGCGTCGATGAGCAGTTCTTC CSVPGQGVDEQFF
TRBJ2-2 - - TRBV9 TGTGCCAGCAGCGCGGGACACTCGAACACCGGGGAGCTGTTTTTT CASSAGHSNTGELFF
TRBJ2-2 - - TRBV10-1 TGCGCCAGCAGTGATGGACAAACGAACACCGGGGAGCTGTTTTTT CASSDGQTNTGELFF
TRBJ2-2 - TRBD2 TRBV20-1 TGCAGTGCTAGTGGGCTAGCGGGAGACGAACACCGGGGAGCTGTTTTT CSASGLAGDEHRGAVF
TRBJ2-3 - - TRBV5-1 TGCGCCAGCAGCTTGAGGGGTATTGGCCCAGATACGCAGTATTTT CASSLRGIGPDTQYF
TRBJ1-1 - - TRBV10-2 TGCGCCAGCAGGCCACGGGGAAATGGTGAAGCTTTCTTT CASRPRGNGEAFF
TRBJ2-7 - - TRBV28 TGTGCCAGCAGCCCAACTGGCTTCCAGGGGTACGAGCAGTACTTC CASSPTGFQGYEQYF
TRBJ2-4 - - TRBV30 TGTGCCTGGAGTGGGCAGAACATTCAGTACTTC CAWSGQNIQYF
TRBJ1-1 - - TRBV27 TGTGCCAGCAGGAGACAGACTGGCGAAGCTTTCTTT CASRRQTGEAFF
TRBJ1-2 - - TRBV19 TGTGCCAGTAGTACAATCGGAGCCTATGGCTACACCTTC CASSTIGAYGYTF
TRBJ1-5 - - TRBV4-1 TGCGCCAGCAGCCAAACGTCCGGGTTCAGCAATCAGCCCCAGCATTTT CASSQTSGFSNQPQHF
TRBJ1-1 - - TRBV6-5 TGTGCCAGCAGTCCCCGCGGGGGCCAAGCTTTCTTT CASSPRGGQAFF
TRBJ2-3 - TRBD2 TRBV9 TGTGCCAGCAGCGTAGTAGGGCTAGCGGGGGGGAAAGATACGCAGTATTTT CASSVVGLAGGKDTQYF
TRBJ2-7 - - TRBV18 TGTGCCAGCTCACCAGAATATCAGGGTACTTCCTACGAGCAGTACTTC CASSPEYQGTSYEQYF
TRBJ2-1 - TRBD2 TRBV6-5 TGTGCCAGCAGTTCGCCGGGACTAGCGGGGGACAATGAGCAGTTCTTC CASSSPGLAGDNEQFF
TRBJ1-5 - - TRBV4-1 TGCGCCAGCAGCCAAGATGCTCAGGTGTTCGTTGGCAATCAGCCCCAGCATTTT CASSQDAQVFVGNQPQHF
TRBJ1-2 few - TRBV7-2 TGTGCCAGCAGCTTAGCGACAGGAGTAGCCTATGGCTACACCTTC CASSLATGVAYGYTF
TRBJ2-7 - - TRBV30 TGTGCCTGGAGTCTTGACAGCTACGAGCAGTACTTC CAWSLDSYEQYF
TRBJ2-1 - - TRBV3-1/TRBV3-2 TGTGCCAGCAGCCTTTCATACAATGAGCAGTTCTTC CASSLSYNEQFF
TRBJ2-1 - - TRBV7-3 TGTGCCAGCAGCTTGGCGGGTAGTAATGAGCAGTTCTTC CASSLAGSNEQFF
TRBJ2-3 - TRBD1 TRBV28 TGTGCCAGCACGACAGGAAGACAGGGGGCTTACACAGATACGCAGTATTTT CASTTGRQGAYTDTQYF
TRBJ1-2 - TRBD1 TRBV24-1 TGTGCCACCAGTGATTCCGGGACAGAAAGATATGGCTACACCTTC CATSDSGTERYGYTF
TRBJ1-5 - - TRBV6-5 TGTGCCAGCCGCCCAGATAGCAATCAGCCCCAGCATTTT CASRPDSNQPQHF
TRBJ2-3 - - TRBV7-3 TGTGCCAGCAGCTGGTCGGGACAAAGCACAGATACGCAGTATTTT CASSWSGQSTDTQYF